What follows describes a single T cell receptor (beta chain). One entry per CDR3 protein results from TCRdb running MiXCR on the 5' RACE reads. The table has around 300,000 distinct CDR3 sequences, approximately 12% seen once; the top ten hold 0.4% to 0.55%. The sample is drawn from a study of T cells after yellow fever vaccination. The sequence was collected from a man aged 25 to 40 who received the YFV17D yellow fever vaccine. Specimen: CD4+ T cells sorted from PBMCs, collected 45 days after the yellow fever booster vaccination.

CDR3 amino acids: CSAQIRDRGNQPQHF. The CDR3 DNA is TGCAGTGCTCAAATCCGGGACAGGGGGAACCAGCCCCAGCATTTT. This rearrangement joins TRBV20-1 to TRBJ1-5; 11 nucleotides align to TRBD1. The CDR3 loop spans 15 amino acids. The V gene's germline CDR1 is DFQATT and CDR2 SNEGSKA (reference sequence). V dropped 5 bases and J dropped 7; count of bases not matched to a gene: 10.